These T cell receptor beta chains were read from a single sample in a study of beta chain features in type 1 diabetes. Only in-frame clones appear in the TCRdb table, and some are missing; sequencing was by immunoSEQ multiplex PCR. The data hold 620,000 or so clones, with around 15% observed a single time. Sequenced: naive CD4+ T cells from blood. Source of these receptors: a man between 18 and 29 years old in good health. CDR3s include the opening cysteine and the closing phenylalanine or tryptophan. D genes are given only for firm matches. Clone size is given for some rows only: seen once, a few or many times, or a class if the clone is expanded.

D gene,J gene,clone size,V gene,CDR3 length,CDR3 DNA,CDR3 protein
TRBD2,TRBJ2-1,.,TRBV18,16,TGTGCCAGCTCACCCTTAGCGGGATCCGCCGGGAATGAGCAGTTCTTC,CASSPLAGSAGNEQFF
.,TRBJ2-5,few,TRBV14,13,TGTGCCAGCAGCGTCAGAACCGGGAAGACCCAGTACTTC,CASSVRTGKTQYF
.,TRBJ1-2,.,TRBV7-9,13,TGTGCCAGCAGCTTACAGGGTTGGGATGGCTACACCTTC,CASSLQGWDGYTF
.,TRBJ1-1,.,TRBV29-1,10,TGCAGCGTTGATGCAGGGGTAGCTTTCTTT,CSVDAGVAFF
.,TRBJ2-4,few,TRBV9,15,TGTGCCAGCAGCGTAGGATCAGGGGTTCAAAACATTCAGTACTTC,CASSVGSGVQNIQYF
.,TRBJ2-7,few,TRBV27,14,TGTGCCAGCAGTTTATCCCGCAGGGCCTACGAGCAGTACTTC,CASSLSRRAYEQYF
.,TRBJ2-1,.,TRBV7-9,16,TGTGCCAGTCCTCCCTTAGCATTGAGCTCCTACAATGAGCAGTTCTTC,CASPPLALSSYNEQFF
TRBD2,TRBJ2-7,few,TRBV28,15,TGTGCCAGCTTAGCGGGAGGGCCTTGGCTTTACGAGCAGTACTTC,CASLAGGPWLYEQYF
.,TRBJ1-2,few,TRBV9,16,TGTGCCAGCAGCGTCTCGACGGGGCGCCCTGACTATGGCTACACCTTC,CASSVSTGRPDYGYTF
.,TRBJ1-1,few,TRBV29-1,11,TGCAGCGTTGGTGAGTACACTGAAGCTTTCTTT,CSVGEYTEAFF
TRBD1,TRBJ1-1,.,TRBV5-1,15,TGCGCCAGCAGCCCGAGGACAGGGATGAACACTGAAGCTTTCTTT,CASSPRTGMNTEAFF
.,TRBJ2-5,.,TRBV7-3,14,TGTGCCAGCAGCGCCACAGGGGAGGGGAAGACCCAGTACTTC,CASSATGEGKTQYF
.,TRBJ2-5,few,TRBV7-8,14,TGTGCCAGCAGCCTTCATACAGGGTTGGAGACCCAGTACTTC,CASSLHTGLETQYF
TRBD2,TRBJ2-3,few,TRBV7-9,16,TGTGCCAGCAGCTTAGATAGCGGGGGCCTCCGAGATACGCAGTATTTT,CASSLDSGGLRDTQYF
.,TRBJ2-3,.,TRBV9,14,TGTGCCAGCAGCGGAAAAAGGGGTACAGATACGCAGTATTTT,CASSGKRGTDTQYF
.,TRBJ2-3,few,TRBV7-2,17,TGTGCCAGCAGCTTAGGACCCTATTTCACTAGCACAGATACGCAGTATTTT,CASSLGPYFTSTDTQYF
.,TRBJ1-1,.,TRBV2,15,TGTGCCAGCAGTGAAATGGGGATGAGGAACACTGAAGCTTTCTTT,CASSEMGMRNTEAFF
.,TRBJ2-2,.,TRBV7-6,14,TGTGCCAGCAGCTCACCGTCGGTCACCGGGGAGCTGTTTTTT,CASSSPSVTGELFF
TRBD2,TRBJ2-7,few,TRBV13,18,TGTGCCAGCACCTTAATTCCGAAGACTAGCGCGAGCTCCTACGAGCAGTACTTC,CASTLIPKTSASSYEQYF
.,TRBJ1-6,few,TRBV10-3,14,TGTGCCATCAGTCGCACAGGGTGGGATTCACCCCTCCACTTT,CAISRTGWDSPLHF
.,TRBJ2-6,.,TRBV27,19,TGTGCCAGCAGTCCCCTGACGGCAGGGGCCATCTCTGGGGCCAACGTCCTGACTTTC,CASSPLTAGAISGANVLTF
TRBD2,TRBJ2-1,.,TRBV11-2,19,TGTGCCAGCAGCCCGTCCCCCGGGACTAGCGGGGGGAGAAGGAATGAGCAGTTCTTC,CASSPSPGTSGGRRNEQFF
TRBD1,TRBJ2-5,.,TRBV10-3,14,TGTGCCATCAGCCGACAGGGCAGCCAAGAGACCCAGTACTTC,CAISRQGSQETQYF
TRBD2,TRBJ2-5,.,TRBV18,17,TGTGCCAGCTCACCAATAGTAGCGGGATCGGGCCAAGAGACCCAGTACTTC,CASSPIVAGSGQETQYF
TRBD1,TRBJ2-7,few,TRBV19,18,TGTGCCAGTAGTACTGGGATCCGGGACAGGGGGCTCGTCAACGAGCAGTACTTC,CASSTGIRDRGLVNEQYF
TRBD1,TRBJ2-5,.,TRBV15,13,TGTGCCACCAGGGCAGGGGGCAAAGAGACCCAGTACTTC,CATRAGGKETQYF
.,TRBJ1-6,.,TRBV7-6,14,TGTGCCAGCAGCAGCGGCGAAAGGGATTCACCCCTCCACTTT,CASSSGERDSPLHF
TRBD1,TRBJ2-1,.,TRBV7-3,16,TGTGCCAGCAGCTTAGTTTCCGGGACAGGGGACAATGAGCAGTTCTTC,CASSLVSGTGDNEQFF
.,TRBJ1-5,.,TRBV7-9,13,TGTGCCAGCAGCTTAGGCGGTGATCAGCCCCAGCATTTT,CASSLGGDQPQHF
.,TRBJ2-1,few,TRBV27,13,TGTGCCAGCAGTTTACGTTGGGGTGAGGAGCAGTTCTTC,CASSLRWGEEQFF
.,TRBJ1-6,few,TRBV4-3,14,TGCGCCAGCAGCCAAGTCCGAAGTAATTCACCCCTCCACTTT,CASSQVRSNSPLHF
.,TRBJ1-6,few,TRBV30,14,TGTGCCTGGAGTGTGTCGGACAGAAATTCACCCCTCCACTTT,CAWSVSDRNSPLHF
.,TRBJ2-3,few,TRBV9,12,TGTGCCAGCAGCATTCACACAGATACGCAGTATTTT,CASSIHTDTQYF
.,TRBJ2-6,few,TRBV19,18,TGTGCCAGTACCACCTGGGGGCAGGGAGACTCTGGGGCCAACGTCCTGACTTTC,CASTTWGQGDSGANVLTF
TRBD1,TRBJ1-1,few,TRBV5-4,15,TGTGCCAGCAGGGGCGTACAGGGGGCCAGGACTGAAGCTTTCTTT,CASRGVQGARTEAFF
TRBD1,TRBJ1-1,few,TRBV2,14,TGTGCCAGCAGTCGGACAGGGGGAAACACTGAAGCTTTCTTT,CASSRTGGNTEAFF
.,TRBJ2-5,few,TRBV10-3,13,TGTGCCATGGGTGACAGGCGTCAAGAGACCCAGTACTTC,CAMGDRRQETQYF
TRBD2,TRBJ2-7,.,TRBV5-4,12,TGTGCCAGCAGCCTGGGACTAGCGGAGCAGTACTTC,CASSLGLAEQYF